This entry features one TCR beta chain sequence. Its antigen is still unknown. The sample comes from a study of cytomegalovirus exposure and HLA in healthy donors. 60 Vbeta and 13 Jbeta primers were used in PCR. Sequenced by immunoSEQ multiplex PCR; TCRdb stores in-frame clones only, minus some. The sample records about 160,000 clones, 60% to 80% being singletons. Healthy bone marrow donors made up the donors. Study-wide findings and caveats: The study dropped some indistinguishable V segments, TRBV6-2 and TRBV6-3 among them. Most TCR beta V segments were productive about 90% or about 30% of the time in an earlier analysis. Later, an analysis showed that TCR beta chains associated with HLA were more clonally expanded than others that were equally common.

Trimming cost V 0 bases and J 6 bases; bases outside gene matches: 11. Germline assignment: CDR1 SGHRS and CDR2 YFSETQ. The CDR3 covers 16 residues. The sequencing sample was made of PBMCs. The chain has TRBV5-1 and TRBJ1-2; 7 nucleotides agree with TRBD1. The receptor was isolated from a woman aged 25 to 39 in good health and CMV-seronegative. CDR3 in DNA: TGCGCCAGCAGCTTGGCCGGGGGACAGTACCCTAATGGCTACACCTTC. Translating gives CASSLAGGQYPNGYTF. Looking up the rest from reference TRBV5-1 and TRBJ1-2 gives the full variable domain: KAGVTQTPRYLIKTRGQQVTLSCSPISGHRSVSWYQQTPGQGLQFLFEYFSETQRNKGNFPGRFSGRQFSNSRSEMNVSTLELGDSALYLCASSLAGGQYPNGYTFGSGTRLTVV.